These 27 T cell receptor beta chains share one sample of origin, sequenced in a study of shared clonotypes between healthy human individuals. Profiled with immunoSEQ multiplex PCR; TCRdb holds only in-frame clones, not every one. The data show about 2.4 million clones, with 93% seen just once and approximately 0.36% held by the top ten. Sequenced: naive CD4+ T cells from PBMCs. Specified subset: CD45RA+ positively selected. The source of these receptors is a young man in good health. Some clones in this sample may be carry-over from other donors' samples.

This clone showed up just once. V usage is TRBV5-1 and J usage is TRBJ2-1, with TRBD2 matching over 9 bases. Trimming removed 3 bases from V and 5 bases from J; junction bases left unmatched: 12. This CDR3 spans 17 amino acids. Germline CDR1 is SGHRS and CDR2 is YFSETQ. CDR3 loop: CASSSRGAGGIHNEQFF. The CDR3 DNA reads TGCGCCAGCAGCTCCCGAGGTGCGGGAGGGATCCACAATGAGCAGTTCTTC.

The V call is TRBV5-4, the J call TRBJ2-3; D unresolved. The germline CDR1 and CDR2 sequences are SGHNT and YYREEE (reference sequence). Trimming removed 4 bases from V and 4 bases from J, with 13 bases in between. The CDR3 covers 14 residues. CDR3 DNA sequence: TGTGCCAGCAGCCCACCAACTCAAGCAGATACGCAGTATTTT. Protein sequence: CASSPPTQADTQYF.

V is TRBV28 and J is TRBJ2-7; no definite D call. Germline V gene data show CDR1 as MDHEN and CDR2 as SYDVKM. Trimming left V 5 bases short and J 6 bases short, with 14 bases between. This CDR3 comprises 13 residues. The CDR3 is CASSNNGPVEQYF. CDR3 DNA: TGTGCCAGCAGTAATAATGGGCCGGTCGAGCAGTACTTC.

This chain joins TRBV5-5 and TRBJ1-1, with D perhaps matching TRBD1 (6 bases). The length of the CDR3 is 13 residues. Trimming removed 0 bases at V and 3 bases at J, with 6 bases between. CDR1 is SGHKS, CDR2 YYEKEE, per germline (reference sequence). The CDR3 here is CASSLDRDTEAFF. CDR3 nucleotides: TGTGCCAGCAGCTTGGACAGGGACACTGAAGCTTTCTTT.

The V call is TRBV12-5, the J call TRBJ1-2, with 8 bases fitting TRBD1. Germline values: CDR1 LGHNT, CDR2 FRNRAP. The CDR3 runs 13 residues. The J segment lost 8 bases and the V segment lost 7 bases, leaving 9 bases of the junction unmatched. As DNA, the CDR3 is TGTGCTAGTGCCGGACAGGGCGGTAGAGGCTACACCTTC. Amino acids: CASAGQGGRGYTF.

The chain combines TRBV7-2 with TRBJ2-1; no firm D call. V was shortened by 5 bases and J by 9 bases, with 8 bases between the two germline ends. CDR1 SGHTA and CDR2 FQGNSA come from the germline V gene. The CDR3 loop spans 11 amino acids. The CDR3, as DNA: TGTGCCAGCAGCAATACCCTTGAGCAGTTCTTC. Amino acid sequence: CASSNTLEQFF.

The rearrangement links TRBV19 to TRBJ1-4; D is possibly TRBD1 (6 bases). Germline assignment: CDR1 LNHDA and CDR2 SQIVND (reference sequence). Trimming pared 6 bases from V and 7 bases from J, leaving 15 bases between. The CDR3 has 14 residues. CDR3 protein: CASRATGNGEKLFF. The DNA of the CDR3 is TGTGCCAGTAGGGCCACAGGGAATGGTGAAAAACTGTTTTTT.

This rearrangement joins TRBV18 to TRBJ2-7, with 10 bases that match TRBD2. The CDR3 is made up of 16 amino acids. CDR1 is KGHSH, CDR2 LQKENI, per germline. The J segment lost 2 bases and the V segment lost 0 bases, leaving 4 bases of the junction unmatched. The CDR3 sequence: CASSPPSGRAAYEQYF. The CDR3 nucleotides are TGTGCCAGCTCACCACCGAGCGGGAGGGCCGCCTACGAGCAGTACTTC. The full variable domain, rest sourced from reference TRBV18 and TRBJ2-7, is NAGVMQNPRHLVRRRGQEARLRCSPMKGHSHVYWYRQLPEEGLKFMVYLQKENIIDESGMPKERFSAEFPKEGPSILRIQQVVRGDSAAYFCASSPPSGRAAYEQYFGPGTRLTVT.

The chain carries TRBV4-3 and TRBJ1-2, with TRBD1 identical over 8 bases. With 1 base clipped from V and 4 bases from J, the junction kept 5 bases outside the gene matches. This CDR3 is 15 amino acids long. Per the germline V gene, CDR1 is LGHNA and CDR2 is YSLEER. The CDR3 spells CASSQASGGGYGYTF. Here the CDR3 DNA reads TGCGCCAGCAGCCAAGCGTCAGGGGGCGGCTATGGCTACACCTTC.

The J gene is TRBJ2-4, the V gene TRBV29-1, with D possibly called TRBD1 or TRBD2 (5 bases each). This CDR3 is 12 amino acids long. Germline values: CDR1 SQVTM, CDR2 ANQGSEA. Trimming cost V 4 bases and J 8 bases, with 12 bases left between them. The CDR3 nucleotides read TGCAGCGTTGTATCCGGGACGGACATTCAGTACTTC. Its translation: CSVVSGTDIQYF.

V gene TRBV7-9 combines with J gene TRBJ2-3; 7 bases align to TRBD2. Per the germline V gene, CDR1 is SEHNR and CDR2 is FQNEAQ (reference sequence). This CDR3 region has 12 residues. The CDR3 bases are TGTGCAACAACTAGCGCCACAGATACGCAGTATTTT. Residues: CATTSATDTQYF.

This chain links TRBV5-1 with TRBJ1-1; no firm D call. Germline CDR1 reads SGHRS; CDR2 reads YFSETQ. V lost 0 bases, J lost 1 base, and 13 bases lay in between. The CDR3 is 16 residues long. The CDR3 sequence: CASSLVGRGPNTEAFF. The CDR3 DNA reads TGCGCCAGCAGCTTGGTGGGTCGGGGTCCGAACACTGAAGCTTTCTTT.

The rearrangement links TRBV5-1 to TRBJ2-3; 12 positions match TRBD2. CDR1 is SGHRS and CDR2 is YFSETQ in the germline V gene. Trimming cost V 5 bases and J 2 bases; bases outside gene matches: 6. The CDR3 runs to 16 residues. The CDR3 DNA follows: TGCGCCAGCAGTTACGGACTAGCGGGAACCACAGATACGCAGTATTTT. It yields the protein CASSYGLAGTTDTQYF.

The rearrangement joins TRBV28 to TRBJ2-5; 7 nucleotides line up with TRBD2. The V and J ends lost 4 bases and 5 bases, in that order; junction bases with no gene match: 7. The CDR3 runs 14 residues. Per germline, CDR1 MDHEN and CDR2 SYDVKM. The CDR3 loop reads CASSWGTTQETQYF. Here the CDR3 DNA reads TGTGCCAGCAGTTGGGGGACTACACAGGAGACCCAGTACTTC.

This chain uses TRBV28 with TRBJ2-2; the D is unclear. Trimming stripped 2 bases from V and 1 base from J, with 5 bases between. CDR3 size: 14 residues. The germline CDR1 and CDR2 sequences are MDHEN and SYDVKM. CDR3 region: CASSLLGNTGELFF. The CDR3 DNA is TGTGCCAGCAGTTTACTTGGGAACACCGGGGAGCTGTTTTTT.

This clone was seen once. The J gene is TRBJ2-1, the V gene TRBV28; D may be TRBD1 (5 bases). CDR1 and CDR2 from the germline V gene are MDHEN and SYDVKM. V gave up 4 bases and J gave up 11 bases, with 18 bases separating them. CDR3 length: 14 residues. The CDR3 loop reads CASSSHSVWTQQFF. CDR3 coding DNA: TGTGCCAGCAGTTCCCATAGTGTCTGGACACAGCAGTTCTTC.

The chain recombines TRBV6-1 with TRBJ1-4, with D uncertain. The V and J ends lost 4 bases and 3 bases respectively, with 12 bases between them. The CDR3 is 15 residues long. Germline V gene lookup returns CDR1 MNHNS and CDR2 SASEGT. The DNA for the CDR3 is TGTGCCAGCAGTGTGCACCTGGGCCCTAATGAAAAACTGTTTTTT. Its translation: CASSVHLGPNEKLFF.

The rearrangement uses TRBV30 and TRBJ1-1; D not certain. Germline V gives CDR1 GTSNPN, CDR2 SVGIG (reference sequence). The CDR3 spans 12 residues. With 0 bases removed from V and 3 bases from J, the gap between germline ends came to 5 bases. Here the CDR3 DNA reads TGTGCCTGGAGTGTGTTATACACTGAAGCTTTCTTT. This gives the protein CAWSVLYTEAFF. Based on the CDR3 plus reference TRBV30 and TRBJ1-1, the full variable domain is SQTIHQWPATLVQPVGSPLSLECTVEGTSNPNLYWYRQAAGRGLQLLFYSVGIGQISSEVPQNLSASRPQDRQFILSSKKLLLSDSGFYLCAWSVLYTEAFFGQGTRLTVV.

This clone came up once. The chain employs TRBV27 and TRBJ2-3; 8 bases line up with TRBD1. There are 15 residues in the CDR3. The trim removed 5 bases at V and 0 bases at J, leaving 4 bases unmatched. Germline lookup yields CDR1 MNHEY and CDR2 SMNVEV (reference sequence). Here the CDR3 reads CASSPGQGSTDTQYF. As DNA, the CDR3 is TGTGCCAGCAGTCCCGGACAGGGAAGCACAGATACGCAGTATTTT.

The chain has TRBV19 and TRBJ1-2; 7 bases align to TRBD1. The V gene end was trimmed by 4 bases and the J gene end by 8 bases; junction bases not matched to a gene: 10. The CDR3 loop spans 14 amino acids. The germline CDR1 and CDR2 sequences are LNHDA and SQIVND (reference sequence). The CDR3 DNA sequence: TGTGCCAGTAGTACCCCTGGAGGGGGCGGAGGCTACACCTTC. Protein: CASSTPGGGGGYTF.

The V and J genes are TRBV19 and TRBJ2-7; TRBD1 agrees at 8 bases. V shed 5 bases, J shed 3 bases, and the junction held 6 bases outside the gene matches. Germline CDR1 is LNHDA and CDR2 is SQIVND (reference sequence). The CDR3 runs 14 residues. CDR3 protein: CASSSPGQVYEQYF. In nucleotides, the CDR3 is TGTGCCAGTAGTTCTCCGGGACAGGTCTACGAGCAGTACTTC. Based on the CDR3 plus reference TRBV19 and TRBJ2-7, the full variable domain is DGGITQSPKYLFRKEGQNVTLSCEQNLNHDAMYWYRQDPGQGLRLIYYSQIVNDFQKGDIAEGYSVSREKKESFPLTVTSAQKNPTAFYLCASSSPGQVYEQYFGPGTRLTVT.

The gene calls are TRBV19 and TRBJ2-1; no clear D gene. V lost 6 bases and J lost 5, with 8 bases in between. The CDR3 length is 12 residues. Germline V gives CDR1 LNHDA, CDR2 SQIVND (reference sequence). This CDR3 is CASSTANNEQFF. CDR3 sequence (DNA): TGTGCCAGTAGCACCGCGAACAATGAGCAGTTCTTC. The complete variable domain, with remaining parts taken from reference TRBV19 and TRBJ2-1, reads DGGITQSPKYLFRKEGQNVTLSCEQNLNHDAMYWYRQDPGQGLRLIYYSQIVNDFQKGDIAEGYSVSREKKESFPLTVTSAQKNPTAFYLCASSTANNEQFFGPGTRLTVL.

The V call is TRBV28, the J call TRBJ2-7; no clear D gene. Between the trimmed V and J ends, which lost 5 bases and 3 bases, there was a span of 8 bases. Looked up from germline, CDR1 is MDHEN and CDR2 is SYDVKM. The length of the CDR3 is 12 residues. The CDR3 DNA is TGTGCCAGCAGTAGACGGAACTACGAGCAGTACTTC. Translation gives CASSRRNYEQYF.

The chain recombines TRBV4-1 with TRBJ2-3, with TRBD2 identical over 12 bases. The germline CDR1 and CDR2 sequences are MGHRA and YSYEKL. Trimming at V came to 6 bases and at J to 0 bases, leaving 13 bases not matched to a gene. The length of the CDR3 is 19 residues. For the CDR3, the DNA is TGCGCCAGCAGACAAACTAGCGGGAGGACTCTCGTTAGCACAGATACGCAGTATTTT. Its protein product is CASRQTSGRTLVSTDTQYF.

The V gene is TRBV7-3, the J gene TRBJ2-5; D is possibly TRBD2 (5 bases). Germline CDR1 and CDR2: SGHTA and FQGTGA. The germline V and J ends were trimmed by 3 bases and 5 bases, with 13 bases remaining between them. The CDR3 sequence is 14 residues long. The CDR3 protein is CASSLAPAAETQYF. As DNA, the CDR3 is TGTGCCAGCAGCTTGGCCCCAGCGGCCGAGACCCAGTACTTC.

V is TRBV5-6 and J is TRBJ1-2; 12 bases fit TRBD1. Germline V lookup: CDR1 SGHDT, CDR2 YYEEEE. V lost 4 bases to trimming and J lost 7 bases; unmatched junction nucleotides: 8. This CDR3 contains 15 residues. CDR3 amino acids: CASSTPGQGAGGYTF. CDR3 bases: TGTGCCAGCAGCACCCCGGGACAGGGGGCCGGTGGCTACACCTTC.

Turning to this clone: Other DNA sequences in the same sample also yield this CDR3. V usage is TRBV9 and J usage is TRBJ2-1, with 11 bases aligning to TRBD2. The germline gives CDR1 SGDLS, CDR2 YYNGEE. This CDR3 has 15 amino acids. Unmatched junction bases numbered 3, after V lost 2 bases and J lost 5 bases. The CDR3 region has the DNA TGTGCCAGCAGCGTGGGACTAGCGGATAACAATGAGCAGTTCTTC. This codes for CASSVGLADNNEQFF. The variable domain in full, with the rest retrieved from reference TRBV9 and TRBJ2-1, is DSGVTQTPKHLITATGQRVTLRCSPRSGDLSVYWYQQSLDQGLQFLIQYYNGEERAKGNILERFSAQQFPDLHSELNLSSLELGDSALYFCASSVGLADNNEQFFGPGTRLTVL.